Listed below are T cell receptor beta chains from one sample, sequenced in a study of breast tumors, draining lymph nodes, adjacent tissues. TCRdb reprocessed the multiplex PCR reads with MiXCR, giving one entry per CDR3 protein. The table records 50,000 to 75,000 distinct CDR3 sequences, 45% to 60% of them present only once. The source material was breast tumor tissue. These receptors all stem from a female donor with breast cancer. Some clones in this sample may be carry-over from other donors' samples. Each CDR3 is given with its conserved first and last residue. The D gene is left open where the match is weak. Clone size is not always given. Where it is, it says once, few, many or a class for expanded clones.

abundance,len,j_gene,v_gene,d_gene,CDR3aa,CDR3nt
many,16,TRBJ2-7,TRBV18,NA,CASSTPGAPQLYEQYF,TGTGCCAGCTCAACTCCAGGGGCGCCTCAGCTCTACGAGCAGTACTTC
NA,15,TRBJ2-1,TRBV9,NA,CASSAHGDINNEQFF,TGTGCCAGCAGCGCCCATGGGGACATAAACAATGAGCAGTTCTTC
NA,15,TRBJ2-3,TRBV28,TRBD2,CASSLLGGGTDTQYF,TGTGCCAGCAGCCTTCTCGGCGGGGGGACAGATACGCAGTATTTT
many,16,TRBJ2-1,TRBV9,NA,CASSTQIIRSYNEQFF,TGTGCCAGCAGCACCCAAATAATAAGGTCCTACAATGAGCAGTTCTTC
NA,17,TRBJ2-1,TRBV7-3,TRBD2,CASSFTSSGRGHNEQFF,TGTGCCAGCAGCTTCACCTCTAGCGGGAGGGGCCACAATGAGCAGTTCTTC
NA,15,TRBJ2-1,TRBV2,TRBD2,CASTISGIGRGEQFF,TGTGCCAGCACGATTAGCGGGATCGGTAGGGGTGAGCAGTTCTTC
many,15,TRBJ1-2,TRBV6-6,NA,CASTTTEGTNYGYTF,TGTGCCAGCACCACCACAGAGGGTACCAACTATGGCTACACCTTC
NA,17,TRBJ2-1,TRBV29-1,TRBD2,CSLEGTSGGSSYNEQFF,TGCAGCTTAGAAGGGACTAGCGGGGGGTCCTCCTACAATGAGCAGTTCTTC
many,14,TRBJ2-1,TRBV18,NA,CASSPKMGNNEQFF,TGTGCCAGCTCACCCAAGATGGGGAACAATGAGCAGTTCTTC
NA,15,TRBJ1-4,TRBV13,TRBD1,CASSPPGQGDEKLFF,TGTGCCAGCAGCCCACCTGGACAGGGTGACGAAAAACTGTTTTTT
NA,17,TRBJ2-5,TRBV30,TRBD2,CAWSDRIPSGSEETQYF,TGTGCCTGGAGTGACAGGATACCTAGCGGGAGTGAAGAGACCCAGTACTTC
NA,12,TRBJ2-7,TRBV29-1,TRBD2,CSVAGLADEQYF,TGCAGCGTTGCGGGACTAGCGGACGAGCAGTACTTC
many,15,TRBJ1-2,TRBV7-2,NA,CASSPYLLPNYGYTF,TGTGCCAGCAGCCCTTACCTCTTACCAAACTATGGCTACACCTTC
many,17,TRBJ2-1,TRBV5-6,TRBD1,CASSLDGVRGRVNEQFF,TGTGCCAGCAGCTTGGATGGGGTCAGGGGGCGAGTCAATGAGCAGTTCTTC
NA,16,TRBJ2-5,TRBV20-1,TRBD2,CSARLWDRTSPETQYF,TGCAGTGCTAGACTGTGGGACCGGACTAGCCCAGAGACCCAGTACTTC
NA,15,TRBJ2-3,TRBV5-1,NA,CASSPPGGGTDTQYF,TGCGCCAGCAGCCCCCCAGGGGGGGGCACAGATACGCAGTATTTT
many,12,TRBJ2-5,TRBV2,NA,CASSGGPETQYF,TGTGCCAGCTCCGGGGGGCCCGAGACCCAGTACTTC
NA,12,TRBJ1-4,TRBV2,TRBD1,CASDRDGEKLFF,TGTGCCAGCGACAGGGACGGCGAAAAACTGTTTTTT
many,16,TRBJ2-7,TRBV7-2,TRBD2,CASSLAGQAGVYEQYF,TGTGCCAGCAGCTTAGCAGGTCAAGCGGGGGTCTACGAGCAGTACTTC
NA,15,TRBJ1-1,TRBV20-1,NA,CSARAAGSWNTEAFF,TGCAGTGCCAGAGCGGCAGGCAGCTGGAACACTGAAGCTTTCTTT
NA,18,TRBJ1-6,TRBV6-9,NA,CATLTGANLSPYNSPLHF,TGTGCCACGCTCACGGGTGCAAATTTGAGCCCCTATAATTCACCCCTCCACTTT
many,14,TRBJ1-3,TRBV24-1,NA,CATSDPPSGNTIYF,TGTGCCACCAGTGATCCCCCCTCTGGAAACACCATATATTTT
once,14,TRBJ1-6,TRBV2,TRBD1,CASSGGQGSSPLHF,TGTGCCAGCAGTGGGGGACAGGGGAGCTCACCCCTCCACTTT
NA,13,TRBJ2-1,TRBV7-8,TRBD2,CVSSTGLYNEQFF,TGTGTCAGCAGCACGGGACTATACAACGAGCAGTTCTTC
once,16,TRBJ1-3,TRBV14,NA,CASSQPGLSSGNTICF,TGTGCCAGCAGCCAACCTGGACTGAGCTCTGGAAACACCATATGTTTT
NA,12,TRBJ2-2,TRBV4-3,NA,CASSQADGELFF,TGCGCCAGCAGCCAAGCCGACGGGGAGCTGTTTTTT
NA,13,TRBJ2-1,TRBV29-1,NA,CSVVRRAGNEQFF,TGCAGCGTTGTAAGGAGGGCGGGGAATGAGCAGTTCTTC
NA,14,TRBJ1-1,TRBV6-2/TRBV6-3,TRBD1,CAINPTGLNTEAFF,TGTGCCATCAACCCGACAGGGCTGAACACTGAAGCTTTCTTT
NA,15,TRBJ1-2,TRBV4-3,TRBD1,CASSHQTGGDYGYTF,TGCGCCAGCAGCCATCAGACAGGGGGCGACTATGGCTACACCTTC
many,14,TRBJ1-4,TRBV5-8,TRBD1,CASSLQGAGEKLFF,TGTGCCAGCAGCCTTCAGGGGGCAGGTGAAAAACTGTTTTTT
few,14,TRBJ1-1,TRBV6-2/TRBV6-3,NA,CASNGGPVGTEAFF,TGTGCCAGCAACGGGGGGCCGGTGGGTACTGAAGCTTTCTTT
many,17,TRBJ2-7,TRBV7-8,TRBD2,CASSLEGLAGRSYEQYF,TGTGCCAGCAGCTTAGAGGGACTAGCGGGACGATCCTACGAGCAGTACTTC
NA,13,TRBJ1-3,TRBV29-1,NA,CSVDSGYGNTIYF,TGCAGCGTTGATAGCGGGTACGGAAACACCATATATTTT
NA,11,TRBJ2-3,TRBV10-2,NA,CASRSSDTQYF,TGCGCCAGCAGAAGTTCAGATACGCAGTATTTT